This T cell receptor beta chain derives from a study of cytomegalovirus exposure and HLA in healthy donors. The PCR made use of 60 Vbeta and 13 Jbeta primers. Here immunoSEQ multiplex PCR was the method, and the copy in TCRdb shows in-frame clones only, minus some. Of roughly 160,000 clones listed, roughly 85% were seen once; the top ten hold almost 9.5%. Sequenced material: PBMCs. This clonotype originated in a man aged 18 to 29 in good health and CMV-seropositive.

CDR3: CASSGGQANTEAFF. The CDR3 bases are TGCGCCAGCAGCGGGGGACAGGCCAACACTGAAGCTTTCTTT. The rearrangement joins TRBV5-1 to TRBJ1-1; 8 positions agree with TRBD1. The junction had 4 bases not matched to a gene; V was cut back by 4 bases and J by 2 bases. Germline-derived CDR1 and CDR2 are SGHRS and YFSETQ. The CDR3 totals 14 residues. Supplemented by reference TRBV5-1 and TRBJ1-1, the full variable domain reads KAGVTQTPRYLIKTRGQQVTLSCSPISGHRSVSWYQQTPGQGLQFLFEYFSETQRNKGNFPGRFSGRQFSNSRSEMNVSTLELGDSALYLCASSGGQANTEAFFGQGTRLTVV.